This record looks at one T cell receptor (beta chain) sequence and its context. The antigen is not known. TCRdb ran MiXCR on the 5' RACE reads and lists one entry per CDR3 protein. Of 55,000 to 75,000 distinct CDR3 sequences listed, about 31% are singletons. The CDR3 is made up of 16 amino acids. Deletions cut 0 bases from V and 2 bases from J, with 12 bases between. CDR1 is LGHNA, CDR2 YSLEER, per germline. Study results and limitations: Tumor-infiltrating Treg TCR alpha and beta sequences overlapped most with tumor naive CD4+ T cells, then blood naive. In terms of TCR gene usage, tumor memory CD4+ T cells clustered together with blood and lymph node memory CD4+ cells, as well as with lymph node naive CD4+ cells.

The sequence came from a female donor with breast cancer. Sequences were obtained from tumor-infiltrating naive CD4+ T cells sorted from the breast tumor. As to subset: naive CD4+ T cells, CD4+CD45RA+CD25-. The chain uses TRBV4-3 and TRBJ2-3; D gene unclear. The CDR3 DNA follows: TGCGCCAGCAGCCAAGATGGAGTAAGCGCCACAGATACGCAGTATTTT. Protein sequence: CASSQDGVSATDTQYF.